One and the same sample provided the 19 T cell receptor beta chains below, sequenced in a study of chemoradiotherapy in HPV16-positive cancers. Profiling relied on immunoSEQ multiplex PCR, and the TCRdb table lists in-frame clones only, not all of them. The sample shows about 1,500 clones, roughly 87% of them seen only once. This sample comprised tumor tissue, obtained from a patient who underwent chemoradiotherapy. Receptor source: a human donor with HPV-associated anogenital cancer.

J is TRBJ1-3 and V is TRBV29-1; 8 bases match TRBD1. Germline CDR1 reads SQVTM; CDR2 reads ANQGSEA. V shed 6 bases, J shed 3 bases, and the junction held 4 bases outside the gene matches. The CDR3 consists of 13 residues. CDR3 coding DNA: TGCAGCGTCCAGGGGGCATATGGAAACACCATATATTTT. Translation gives CSVQGAYGNTIYF.

The sample holds one count of this clone. The rearrangement joins TRBV5-4 to TRBJ2-2; 8 bases agree with TRBD1. The trim removed 3 bases at V and 3 bases at J, leaving 7 bases unmatched. CDR1 and CDR2 (germline): SGHNT, YYREEE (reference sequence). This CDR3 comprises 16 residues. CDR3 bases: TGTGCCAGCAGCTCGGACAGGGTTCGACACACCGGGGAGCTGTTTTTT. This encodes CASSSDRVRHTGELFF.

This clone was found a few times. The chain recombines TRBV4-1 with TRBJ1-2; 10 bases are a match to TRBD1. The CDR3 is 14 residues long. V gave up 2 bases and J gave up 6 bases; unmatched junction bases: 3. Germline V gives CDR1 MGHRA, CDR2 YSYEKL. CDR3 DNA: TGCGCCAGCAGCCAACAGGACAGGGGGGATGGCTACACCTTC. Its protein is CASSQQDRGDGYTF.

The chain has TRBV14 and TRBJ2-5; D is undetermined. This CDR3 comprises 13 residues. The germline gives CDR1 SGHDN, CDR2 FVKESK. Trimming cost V 4 bases and J 3 bases, with 9 bases left between them. CDR3 bases: TGTGCCAGCAGCCCCGGGTTAAAAGAGACCCAGTACTTC. Amino acids: CASSPGLKETQYF.

This chain links TRBV2 with TRBJ2-2, with a weak D call TRBD1 (6 bases). The germline V and J ends were trimmed by 5 bases and 5 bases, with 15 bases remaining between them. Germline-derived CDR1 and CDR2 are SNHLY and FYNNEI. The length of the CDR3 is 15 residues. In DNA form, the CDR3 reads TGTGCCAGCAGTTCCTTTCTCAGGGGAACCGGGGAGCTGTTTTTT. As protein: CASSSFLRGTGELFF.

This chain joins TRBV5-8 and TRBJ1-5; D ambiguous. CDR3 length equals 16 residues. Per the germline V gene, CDR1 is SGHTS and CDR2 is YDEGEE. Trimming removed 1 base at V and 6 bases at J, with 17 bases between. The CDR3 here is CASSLRREREGQPQHF. CDR3 nucleotides: TGTGCCAGCAGCTTGAGGAGGGAGCGGGAAGGTCAGCCCCAGCATTTT.

The chain employs TRBV2 and TRBJ1-4, with a weak D call TRBD1 (5 bases). The CDR3 sequence is 16 residues long. With 2 bases removed from V and 0 bases from J, the gap between germline ends came to 10 bases. Germline lookup yields CDR1 SNHLY and CDR2 FYNNEI. CDR3 nucleotides: TGTGCCAGCAGTGAATGGGGGACCTCAACTAATGAAAAACTGTTTTTT. This gives the protein CASSEWGTSTNEKLFF.

This chain uses TRBV5-5 with TRBJ2-5; D could derive from TRBD1 or TRBD2 (6 bases each). The J call is uncertain, as TRBJ2-7 better fits the DNA end. Per germline, CDR1 SGHKS and CDR2 YYEKEE (reference sequence). This CDR3 comprises 14 residues. CDR3 in DNA: TGTGCCAGCAGCTTGGAGGGGGGCCAGATCGAGCAGTACTTC. Amino acid sequence: CASSLEGGQIEQYF.

V usage is TRBV7-9 and J usage is TRBJ1-4; 8 positions match TRBD1. V lost 5 bases and J lost 5; bases outside the gene matches: 4. In germline, CDR1 is SEHNR, CDR2 FQNEAQ (reference sequence). The CDR3 extends over 14 amino acids. This CDR3 is CASSETGGNEKLFF. The CDR3 DNA reads as TGTGCCAGCAGCGAAACAGGGGGGAATGAAAAACTGTTTTTT.

The V gene is TRBV28, the J gene TRBJ1-4; 10 bases match TRBD1. From germline, CDR1 is MDHEN and CDR2 SYDVKM. The length of the CDR3 is 12 residues. The V gene end was trimmed by 8 bases and the J gene end by 8 bases; junction bases not matched to a gene: 2. In DNA form, the CDR3 reads TGTGCCAGCGGGACAGGGGTCGAAAAACTGTTTTTT. Translated, it gives CASGTGVEKLFF. Drawing the rest from reference TRBV28 and TRBJ1-4, the complete variable domain is DVKVTQSSRYLVKRTGEKVFLECVQDMDHENMFWYRQDPGLGLRLIYFSYDVKMKEKGDIPEGYSVSREKKERFSLILESASTNQTSMYLCASGTGVEKLFFGSGTQLSVL.

The rearrangement links TRBV2 to TRBJ2-1; D unclear. CDR3 length: 14 amino acids. V was shortened by 1 base and J by 5 bases, with 9 bases between the two germline ends. Per germline, CDR1 SNHLY and CDR2 FYNNEI. This CDR3 reads CASSEGRINNEQFF. Here the CDR3 DNA reads TGTGCCAGCAGTGAAGGGAGAATCAACAATGAGCAGTTCTTC. The full variable domain, in which reference TRBV2 and TRBJ2-1 provide the parts outside the CDR3, is EPEVTQTPSHQVTQMGQEVILRCVPISNHLYFYWYRQILGQKVEFLVSFYNNEISEKSEIFDDQFSVERPDGSNFTLKIRSTKLEDSAMYFCASSEGRINNEQFFGPGTRLTVL.

The V call is TRBV2, the J call TRBJ1-5; D is uncertain. This CDR3 comprises 13 residues. Germline V gene sequence: CDR1 SNHLY, CDR2 FYNNEI. V lost 10 bases and J 1 base, leaving 11 bases between the germline ends. The CDR3 here is CATTRRSNQPQHF. In nucleotides, the CDR3 is TGTGCCACCACCCGGCGGAGCAATCAGCCCCAGCATTTT.

The rearrangement links TRBV9 to TRBJ1-2; 10 bases map to TRBD1. The CDR3 loop spans 15 amino acids. Per the germline V gene, CDR1 is SGDLS and CDR2 is YYNGEE. V lost 3 bases and J lost 7; bases outside the gene matches: 9. CDR3 DNA: TGTGCCAGCAGCGCGCTTGAGACAGGGGGCTCTGGCTACACCTTC. Its protein is CASSALETGGSGYTF. The full variable domain, rest sourced from reference TRBV9 and TRBJ1-2, is DSGVTQTPKHLITATGQRVTLRCSPRSGDLSVYWYQQSLDQGLQFLIQYYNGEERAKGNILERFSAQQFPDLHSELNLSSLELGDSALYFCASSALETGGSGYTFGSGTRLTVV.

V is TRBV2 and J is TRBJ2-1, with 8 nucleotides matching TRBD2. CDR3 length: 16 amino acids. Unmatched junction bases numbered 8, after V lost 1 base and J lost 6 bases. CDR1 is SNHLY, CDR2 FYNNEI, per germline. The CDR3 is CASSEGSGGHLNEQFF. CDR3 nucleotide sequence: TGTGCCAGCAGTGAAGGGTCGGGGGGGCATCTCAATGAGCAGTTCTTC.

J is TRBJ1-4 and V is TRBV27, with D maybe TRBD1 (6 bases). Trimming pared 5 bases from V and 8 bases from J, leaving 18 bases between. In germline, CDR1 is MNHEY, CDR2 SMNVEV (reference sequence). CDR3 size: 15 residues. The CDR3 here is CASSPTGSYGEKLFF. The CDR3 DNA follows: TGTGCCAGCAGTCCCACAGGGTCCTACGGAGAAAAACTGTTTTTT.

This chain links TRBV6-1 with TRBJ2-3, with a weak D call TRBD2 (6 bases). The CDR3 extends over 15 amino acids. Trimming left V 5 bases short and J 8 bases short, with 20 bases between. Germline V gene lookup returns CDR1 MNHNS and CDR2 SASEGT. In DNA, the CDR3 is TGTGCCAGCAGTCAATTACAGGAGGGAAGCGGTACGCAGTATTTT. Translated, it gives CASSQLQEGSGTQYF.

V and J are TRBV28 and TRBJ1-5; the match to TRBD1 covers 11 bases. The CDR3 is 15 amino acids. The germline gives CDR1 MDHEN, CDR2 SYDVKM. The V gene end was trimmed by 5 bases and the J gene end by 6 bases; junction bases not matched to a gene: 6. CDR3 DNA: TGTGCCAGCAGTGCCGGACAGGGGGCGATTCAGCCCCAGCATTTT. Protein: CASSAGQGAIQPQHF.

The chain carries TRBV6-4 and TRBJ2-3; possibly TRBD2 for D (6 bases). V dropped 2 bases and J dropped 2 bases, with 11 bases sitting between them. The CDR3 consists of 15 residues. Germline CDR1 MRHNA, CDR2 SNTAGT. CDR3 amino acids: CASSDSAGITDTQYF. The CDR3 DNA sequence: TGTGCCAGCAGTGACAGTGCGGGGATCACAGATACGCAGTATTTT.

This rearrangement joins TRBV11-2 to TRBJ2-1; D uncertain. CDR1 and CDR2 from the germline V gene are SGHAT and FQNNGV. V was cut by 4 bases and J by 9 bases, with 10 bases left in between. This CDR3 is 12 amino acids long. For the CDR3, the DNA is TGTGCCAGCAGCTCCCCTCGGCGTGAGCAGTTCTTC. The encoded protein is CASSSPRREQFF.